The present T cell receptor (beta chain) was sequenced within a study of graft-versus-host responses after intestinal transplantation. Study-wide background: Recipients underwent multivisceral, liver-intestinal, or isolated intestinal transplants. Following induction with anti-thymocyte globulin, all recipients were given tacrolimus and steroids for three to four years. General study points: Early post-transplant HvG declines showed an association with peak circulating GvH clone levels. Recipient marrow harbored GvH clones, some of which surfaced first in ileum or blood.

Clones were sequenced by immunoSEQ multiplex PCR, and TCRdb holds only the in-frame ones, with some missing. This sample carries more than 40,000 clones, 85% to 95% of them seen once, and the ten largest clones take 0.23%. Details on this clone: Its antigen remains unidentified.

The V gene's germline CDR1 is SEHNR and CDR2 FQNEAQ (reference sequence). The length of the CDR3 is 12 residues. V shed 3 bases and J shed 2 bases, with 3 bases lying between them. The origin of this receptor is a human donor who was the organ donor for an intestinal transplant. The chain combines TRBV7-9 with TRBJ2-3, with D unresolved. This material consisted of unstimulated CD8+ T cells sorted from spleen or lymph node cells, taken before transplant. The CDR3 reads CASSFDTDTQYF. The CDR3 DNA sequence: TGTGCCAGCAGCTTTGACACAGATACGCAGTATTTT.